These 21 T cell receptor beta chains originate from one sample sequenced in a study of cytomegalovirus exposure and HLA in healthy donors. Profiled with immunoSEQ multiplex PCR; TCRdb holds only in-frame clones, not every one. The table lists about 280,000 clones, 80% to 90% of them singletons, with approximately 1% in the top ten. Sequenced sample: PBMCs. The receptors come from a woman in her late teens or twenties in good health and CMV-seronegative.

This clone has a handful of counts. The chain links TRBV4-2 to TRBJ2-7; D perhaps matches TRBD2 (6 bases). Deletions cut 1 base from V and 2 bases from J, with 12 bases between. Germline CDR1 is LGHNA and CDR2 is YNFKEQ. This CDR3 has 15 residues. The CDR3 protein is CASSQGAGPTYEQYF. As DNA, the CDR3 is TGTGCCAGCAGCCAAGGGGCGGGACCAACCTACGAGCAGTACTTC.

The chain employs TRBV25-1 and TRBJ2-5; 7 bases map to TRBD1. In germline, CDR1 is MGHDK, CDR2 SYGVNS. This CDR3 comprises 17 residues. Unmatched junction bases numbered 12, after V lost 3 bases and J lost 2 bases. CDR3 loop: CASSEALGGPHQETQYF. In DNA, the CDR3 is TGTGCCAGCAGTGAGGCCCTAGGGGGCCCCCATCAAGAGACCCAGTACTTC. Filled out from reference TRBV25-1 and TRBJ2-5, the complete variable domain reads EADIYQTPRYLVIGTGKKITLECSQTMGHDKMYWYQQDPGMELHLIHYSYGVNSTEKGDLSSESTVSRIRTEHFPLTLESARPSHTSQYLCASSEALGGPHQETQYFGPGTRLLVL.

V usage is TRBV28 and J usage is TRBJ1-5, with D possibly being TRBD1 (6 bases). Trimming left V 2 bases short and J 4 bases short, with 12 bases between. The CDR3 runs to 15 residues. Germline lookup yields CDR1 MDHEN and CDR2 SYDVKM. CDR3 bases: TGTGCCAGCAGTTTAGGGGTAGGGGGTAATCAGCCCCAGCATTTT. This gives the protein CASSLGVGGNQPQHF.

The genes are TRBV30 and TRBJ1-1; 12 bases match TRBD1. CDR3 length: 14 residues. The V gene end was trimmed by 5 bases and the J gene end by 8 bases; junction bases not matched to a gene: 9. Germline CDR1 GTSNPN, CDR2 SVGIG (reference sequence). The CDR3 sequence: CAWELGQGASEAFF. In DNA, the CDR3 is TGTGCCTGGGAATTGGGACAGGGGGCTTCGGAAGCTTTCTTT.

The chain recombines TRBV9 with TRBJ1-2; 9 bases are shared with TRBD1. Germline CDR1 is SGDLS and CDR2 is YYNGEE. The CDR3 has 16 amino acids. The V segment lost 4 bases and the J segment 1 base; nucleotides outside the gene matches: 8. The DNA of the CDR3 is TGTGCCAGCAGCCCACGGGACAGGGAATTTAACTATGGCTACACCTTC. Residues: CASSPRDREFNYGYTF.

The chain employs TRBV28 and TRBJ1-5; no clear D gene. The CDR3 extends over 16 amino acids. Trimming removed 1 base from V and 0 bases from J, with 10 bases in between. CDR1 MDHEN and CDR2 SYDVKM come from the germline V gene. The CDR3 DNA sequence: TGTGCCAGCAGTTTATCGTCCGTCTATAGCAATCAGCCCCAGCATTTT. Residues: CASSLSSVYSNQPQHF. The full variable domain, its missing parts supplied by reference TRBV28 and TRBJ1-5, is DVKVTQSSRYLVKRTGEKVFLECVQDMDHENMFWYRQDPGLGLRLIYFSYDVKMKEKGDIPEGYSVSREKKERFSLILESASTNQTSMYLCASSLSSVYSNQPQHFGDGTRLSIL.

The V and J genes are TRBV28 and TRBJ1-2; D remains unclear. CDR1 is MDHEN, CDR2 SYDVKM, per germline. Trimming took 6 bases from V and 2 from J, leaving 10 bases between them. CDR3 length equals 13 residues. The CDR3 region is CASRPHENYGYTF. The CDR3 DNA is TGTGCCAGCAGGCCACACGAAAACTATGGCTACACCTTC.

Only a few counts were recorded for this clone. The chain uses TRBV6-4 and TRBJ2-3; a possible D gene is TRBD1 (8 bases). The CDR3 has 15 amino acids. Germline V gene lookup returns CDR1 MRHNA and CDR2 SNTAGT. Trimming left V 4 bases short and J 2 bases short, with 13 bases between. CDR3 nucleotides: TGTGCCAGCAGTGTACAGGGGGGGGCCACAGATACGCAGTATTTT. Its translation: CASSVQGGATDTQYF.

The CDR3 loop reads CASGLVQGTYGYTF. CDR3 sequence (DNA): TGTGCTAGTGGCTTAGTACAGGGGACATATGGCTACACCTTC. The V gene is TRBV12-5, the J gene TRBJ1-2; 7 positions agree with TRBD1. V shed 6 bases and J 5 bases; nucleotides not matched to a gene: 9. The CDR3 covers 14 residues. From germline, CDR1 is LGHNT and CDR2 FRNRAP.

This chain links TRBV6-5 with TRBJ1-5, with D maybe TRBD1 (5 bases). CDR1 is MNHEY and CDR2 is SVGAGI in the germline V gene. CDR3 length: 14 residues. V was pared by 2 bases and J by 6 bases, with 11 bases between. The CDR3 coding sequence is TGTGCCAGCAGTTACAGGGGTCTTGGTCAGCCCCAGCATTTT. Protein sequence: CASSYRGLGQPQHF.

Only a few counts were recorded for this clone. The chain uses TRBV19 and TRBJ2-7; D is possibly TRBD2 (5 bases). This CDR3 spans 15 amino acids. Per the germline V gene, CDR1 is LNHDA and CDR2 is SQIVND (reference sequence). Between the trimmed V and J ends, which lost 0 bases and 0 bases, there was a span of 9 bases. This CDR3 is CASSIDLRVSYEQYF. The CDR3 DNA sequence: TGTGCCAGTAGTATAGATCTGAGGGTCTCCTACGAGCAGTACTTC.

This sequence joins TRBV18 and TRBJ1-5; TRBD1 might be the D (5 bases). CDR1 is KGHSH and CDR2 is LQKENI in the germline V gene. The CDR3 sequence is 16 residues long. V lost 3 bases to trimming and J lost 0 bases, with 12 bases between them. The CDR3, as DNA: TGTGCCAGCTCACCGAGGCAGGGCAATAGCAATCAGCCCCAGCATTTT. It codes for CASSPRQGNSNQPQHF.

As DNA, the CDR3 is TGCGCCAGCAGCCAAGATTTGTCCAGAAATAACTATGGCTACACCTTC. Translating it yields CASSQDLSRNNYGYTF. The chain employs TRBV4-3 and TRBJ1-2, with D uncertain. V was shortened by 0 bases and J by 1 base, with 12 bases between the two germline ends. Germline loops: CDR1 LGHNA, CDR2 YSLEER. This CDR3 has 16 residues.

The rearrangement joins TRBV9 to TRBJ1-4; weak D call: TRBD1 (6 bases). Trimming took off 4 bases at V and 7 bases at J, with 17 bases between the two ends. The CDR3 runs 15 residues. Germline CDR1 is SGDLS and CDR2 is YYNGEE. The CDR3, as DNA: TGTGCCAGCAGCTCCGGTTGGGGGCAGGGTGAAAAACTGTTTTTT. Its protein is CASSSGWGQGEKLFF. The full variable domain, completed using reference TRBV9 and TRBJ1-4, is DSGVTQTPKHLITATGQRVTLRCSPRSGDLSVYWYQQSLDQGLQFLIQYYNGEERAKGNILERFSAQQFPDLHSELNLSSLELGDSALYFCASSSGWGQGEKLFFGSGTQLSVL.

The V call is TRBV6-5, the J call TRBJ1-1; D is unresolved. V lost 0 bases and J lost 5, with 10 bases in between. The CDR3 has 14 residues. From germline, CDR1 is MNHEY and CDR2 SVGAGI. The CDR3 DNA reads TGTGCCAGCAGTTACTCGATATCGGGGACTGAAGCTTTCTTT. This translates into CASSYSISGTEAFF.

The J gene is TRBJ2-7, the V gene TRBV7-8; D is unresolved. The CDR3 is 13 residues long. The V end lost 1 base, the J end lost 7 bases, and 11 bases lay between the germline ends. CDR1 SGHVS and CDR2 FQNEAQ come from the germline V gene. The chain's CDR3 is CASSLVGLREQYF. CDR3 sequence (DNA): TGTGCCAGCAGCTTAGTCGGGTTGCGGGAGCAGTACTTC.

The rearrangement uses TRBV27 and TRBJ1-4; TRBD1 is a possible D gene (6 bases). The germline gives CDR1 MNHEY, CDR2 SMNVEV (reference sequence). CDR3 length: 14 amino acids. V dropped 4 bases and J dropped 8 bases, with 14 bases sitting between them. The CDR3 region has the DNA TGTGCCAGCAGTTCCCCCCGGACAGTCGAAAAACTGTTTTTT. This encodes CASSSPRTVEKLFF.

The rearrangement joins TRBV30 to TRBJ2-7; 15 nucleotides match TRBD2. The junction had 6 bases not matched to a gene; V was cut back by 7 bases and J by 5 bases. Germline-derived CDR1 and CDR2 are GTSNPN and SVGIG (reference sequence). The CDR3 is 14 residues long. The CDR3 reads CASGLAGGPNEQYF. CDR3 in DNA: TGTGCCTCAGGACTAGCGGGAGGGCCCAACGAGCAGTACTTC. The full variable domain, with the rest looked up from reference TRBV30 and TRBJ2-7, is SQTIHQWPATLVQPVGSPLSLECTVEGTSNPNLYWYRQAAGRGLQLLFYSVGIGQISSEVPQNLSASRPQDRQFILSSKKLLLSDSGFYLCASGLAGGPNEQYFGPGTRLTVT.

This clone was seen a handful of times. This CDR3 is CASSLTQGANQPQHF. The CDR3 bases are TGTGCCAGCAGCTTAACACAGGGCGCAAATCAGCCCCAGCATTTT. The gene calls are TRBV7-9 and TRBJ1-5; possible D gene TRBD1, 6 bases. Trimming pared 2 bases from V and 4 bases from J, leaving 12 bases between. CDR3 length equals 15 residues. Germline lookup yields CDR1 SEHNR and CDR2 FQNEAQ (reference sequence).

For the CDR3, the DNA is TGTGCCATCAGTGGCACACAGGGAAAGGACACTGAAGCTTTCTTT. Protein product: CAISGTQGKDTEAFF. The rearrangement uses TRBV10-3 and TRBJ1-1, with TRBD1 as a possible D gene (6 bases). CDR3 length: 15 amino acids. Looked up from germline, CDR1 is ENHRY and CDR2 is SYGVKD. V was pared by 4 bases and J by 3 bases, with 15 bases between.

V gene TRBV7-2 combines with J gene TRBJ2-7; TRBD1 is a possible D gene (6 bases). Germline CDR1 is SGHTA and CDR2 is FQGNSA. This CDR3 region has 15 residues. V lost 4 bases and J 3 bases, leaving 16 bases between the germline ends. The CDR3 DNA reads as TGTGCCAGCAGCTCCTCAGGGGTTGCGTACTACGAGCAGTACTTC. It is translated as CASSSSGVAYYEQYF.